This T cell receptor beta chain was sequenced during a study of T cell responses to AZD1222 COVID-19 vaccine. The table came from immunoSEQ multiplex PCR; TCRdb's copy has only in-frame clones and leaves some out. The data contain about 200,000 clones, under 95% of them singletons. Findings of the study overall: Only a handful of AZD1222 recipients tested seropositive at baseline. Spike-specific TCR depth and breadth grew after two AZD1222 doses.

On this clone itself: Antigen specificity is unknown.

The CDR3 extends over 14 amino acids. Looked up from germline, CDR1 is SGHRS and CDR2 is YFSETQ. Deletions cut 2 bases from V and 1 base from J, with 4 bases between. This receptor was identified in an adult who received the AZD1222 COVID-19 vaccine. The V call is TRBV5-1, the J call TRBJ2-6; D unresolved. The material sequenced was peripheral blood, taken 28 days after the second AZD1222 dose. The CDR3 DNA reads TGCGCCAGCAGCTTATATTCTGGGGCCAACGTCCTGACTTTC. Amino acid sequence: CASSLYSGANVLTF.